This TCR beta chain derives from a study of breast tumors, draining lymph nodes, adjacent tissues. This clonotype occurred a few times. Its matching antigen is unknown. Breast cancer patients provided tissue from their axillary draining lymph nodes. One entry per CDR3 protein results from TCRdb running MiXCR on the multiplex PCR reads. Of about 200,000 distinct CDR3 sequences listed, approximately 33% are singletons. Study-level results: Luminal-like breast cancer showed significantly higher tumor–nontumor repertoire similarity than basal-like. Tumor repertoires ranked between lymph nodes and nontumor tissue in diversity, with V and J gene preferences.

The CDR3 totals 16 residues. Germline CDR1 and CDR2: MNHEY and SVGEGT. With V trimmed by 3 bases and J by 1 base, 4 bases remained unmatched. The sample was axillary lymph node tissue. J is TRBJ2-5 and V is TRBV6-2 or TRBV6-3; TRBD2 aligns across 11 bases. The TCR comes from a female donor with breast cancer. Some clones in this sample may be carry-over from other donors' samples. The CDR3 reads CASSYGSGGGQETQYF. CDR3 DNA: TGTGCCAGCAGTTATGGTAGCGGGGGGGGCCAAGAGACCCAGTACTTC.